The rows below give T cell receptor beta chains drawn from one sample of a study of post-analysis software for immune sequencing data. TCRdb passed the PCR reads through MiXCR, listing each CDR3 protein once. In the table there are around 770,000 distinct CDR3 sequences, about 43% of which are singletons. The sequencing sample was made of blood. The receptors originated from a girl aged 10 to 17 with multiple sclerosis. Both conserved end residues are part of each CDR3. The D gene is left open where the match is weak. Not all rows give a size; the values are once, few, many and, for expanded clones, a class.

v_gene	j_gene	abundance	d_gene	len	CDR3nt	CDR3aa
TRBV29-1	TRBJ2-7	.	.	12	TGCAGCGTTCGGGGCGGGCCCTACGAGCAGTACTTC	CSVRGGPYEQYF
TRBV9	TRBJ2-7	.	.	12	TGTGCCAGCAGCGTAGGAGGGGGCGAGCAGTACTTC	CASSVGGGEQYF
TRBV3-1	TRBJ2-7	few	.	12	TGTGCCAGCAGCCAACATGTACAAGAGCAGTACTTC	CASSQHVQEQYF
TRBV15	TRBJ2-1	.	.	16	TGTGCCACCAGCAGAGAACGGGGGAGCTCCTACAATGAGCAGTTCTTC	CATSRERGSSYNEQFF
TRBV5-5	TRBJ1-2	once	.	15	TGTGCCAGCAGCTGGAGGGATTACCCCCAATATGGCTACACCTTC	CASSWRDYPQYGYTF
TRBV20-1	TRBJ2-7	.	.	13	TGCAGTGCTAGCGCTAGTGACTCCTACGAGCAGTACTTC	CSASASDSYEQYF
TRBV5-1	TRBJ2-1	.	.	15	TGCGCCAGCAGAACGGGGCTAGCGACCTACAATGAGCAGTTCTTC	CASRTGLATYNEQFF
TRBV5-1	TRBJ2-1	few	TRBD2	16	TGCGCCAGCAGCTCCAGGACTAGCGGGAATTCCGATGAGCAGTTCTTC	CASSSRTSGNSDEQFF
TRBV20-1	TRBJ2-3	few	.	12	TGCAGTGCTAGGCGAAGCACAGATACGCAGTATTTT	CSARRSTDTQYF
TRBV30	TRBJ1-2	.	TRBD1	14	TGTGCCTATAAATCGGACAGGGAAAGGAATGGCTACACCTTC	CAYKSDRERNGYTF
TRBV9	TRBJ1-2	few	.	15	TGTGCCAGCAGCGTCGGAACTGAGGGTTACTATGGCTACACCTTC	CASSVGTEGYYGYTF
TRBV24-1	TRBJ2-2	few	.	14	TGTGCCACCAGTGCTGGGCTCCCGGCCGGGGAGCTGTTTTTT	CATSAGLPAGELFF
TRBV29-1	TRBJ2-4	few	TRBD2	15	TGCAGCGTAGCCAGACTAGCGGAAGCCAAAAACATTCAGTACTTC	CSVARLAEAKNIQYF
TRBV29-1	TRBJ2-1	.	.	14	TGCAGCGTCGGGGGACGGGGCCCCTACAATGAGCAGTTCTTC	CSVGGRGPYNEQFF
TRBV25-1	TRBJ1-1	.	.	13	TGTGCCAGCCGCCGACAGGTAGGGTCTGAAGCTTTCTTT	CASRRQVGSEAFF
TRBV27	TRBJ2-5	.	.	14	TGTGCCAGCAGCGGACGAAGCGAGGGGGAGACCCAGTACTTC	CASSGRSEGETQYF
TRBV20-1	TRBJ2-3	.	.	13	TGCAGTGCTAGTCAGGTTTGGGGAGATACGCAGTATTTT	CSASQVWGDTQYF
TRBV29-1	TRBJ2-1	few	.	11	TGCAGCGTTCATCACGGGAATGAGCAGTTCTTC	CSVHHGNEQFF
TRBV30	TRBJ1-2	few	TRBD1	15	TGTGCCTGGAGCCCATCGGACAGGGGCACCTATGGCTACACCTTC	CAWSPSDRGTYGYTF
TRBV24-1	TRBJ2-3	.	.	16	TGTGCCACCAGTGAACGCCGGGACCCGAGGTCAGATACGCAGTATTTT	CATSERRDPRSDTQYF
TRBV12-3/TRBV12-4	TRBJ1-2	once	.	13	TGTGCCAGCAGGGGTCAGAACACCTATGGCTACACCTTC	CASRGQNTYGYTF
TRBV29-1	TRBJ2-7	.	.	14	TGCAGCGGGAGAGGGGGCGGGAGCTCCTACGAGCAGTACTTC	CSGRGGGSSYEQYF
TRBV10-3	TRBJ2-7	few	.	16	TGTGCCATCAGTGAGGCTAGGACAGGAGCGGGAGACGAGCAGTACTTC	CAISEARTGAGDEQYF
TRBV5-1	TRBJ1-2	.	.	14	TGCGCCAGCAGCTTGGATCAGGGGCACTATGGCTACACCTTC	CASSLDQGHYGYTF
TRBV4-3	TRBJ2-6	.	.	19	TGCGCCAGCAGCCAAGACCGACCGGGACGTATATCTGGGGCCAACGTCCTGACTTTC	CASSQDRPGRISGANVLTF
TRBV12-3/TRBV12-4	TRBJ1-2	few	.	12	TGTGCCAGCAGTTTAATAGGAGAAGGCTACACCTTC	CASSLIGEGYTF
TRBV7-9	TRBJ2-1	once	TRBD2	15	TGTGCCAGCAGCTCCGAGCGGGGAAGGTACAATGAGCAGTTCTTC	CASSSERGRYNEQFF
TRBV29-1	TRBJ2-1	.	.	11	TGCAGCGTTCCGACAGGGAGGGAGCAGTTCTTC	CSVPTGREQFF
TRBV20-1	TRBJ2-7	few	.	12	TGCAGTGCTGAGTTGGGGGATTACGAGCAGTACTTC	CSAELGDYEQYF
TRBV12-3/TRBV12-4	TRBJ2-2	.	TRBD2	17	TGTGCCAGCAGTTTCAGACTAGCGGGAGGGGTTACCGGGGAGCTGTTTTTT	CASSFRLAGGVTGELFF
TRBV20-1	TRBJ2-7	few	.	13	TGCAGTGCTAGAGCGATGGCGAAGATCGAGCAGTACTTC	CSARAMAKIEQYF
TRBV12-3/TRBV12-4	TRBJ2-3	.	.	14	TGTGCCAGCAGTTTGGTGGAGGCAGGAGGCCGTGAGTATTTT	CASSLVEAGGREYF
TRBV9	TRBJ2-1	.	TRBD1	18	TGTGCCAGCAGCAATCCCGGAGGACAGGGAAGCTCCTACAATGAGCAGTTCTTC	CASSNPGGQGSSYNEQFF
TRBV3-1	TRBJ2-5	few	TRBD2	19	TGTGCCAGCAGCCAGCCACCGGACGAACTAGCGGGAGACCAAGAGACCCAGTACTTC	CASSQPPDELAGDQETQYF
TRBV20-1	TRBJ2-7	.	.	15	TGCAGTGCTAACCCATCAGAGGCTACAGGGTACGAGCAGTACTTC	CSANPSEATGYEQYF
TRBV4-1	TRBJ2-7	.	.	16	TGCGCCAGCAGCCAAGCCAAGCAGGCCAAGGACTACGAGCAGTACTTC	CASSQAKQAKDYEQYF
TRBV7-9	TRBJ2-6	.	.	16	TGTGCCAGCAGCTTCCGGGGGACAGACCGGGCCAACGTCCTGACTTTC	CASSFRGTDRANVLTF
TRBV29-1	TRBJ2-3	few	.	15	TGCAGCGTGCAAGAGTCGGGAGTTGGGACAGATACGCAGTATTTT	CSVQESGVGTDTQYF
TRBV19	TRBJ2-1	.	TRBD2	18	TGTGCCAGTAGTATCGGACTAGCGGGAGGATCATCCTACAATGAGCAGTTCTTC	CASSIGLAGGSSYNEQFF
TRBV5-1	TRBJ2-7	few	TRBD2	15	TGCGCCAGCAGCTTCTGGACTAGCGGGAGTTACGAGCAGTACTTC	CASSFWTSGSYEQYF
TRBV6-6	TRBJ2-7	.	.	15	TGTGCCAGCAGTCGCCCCCTAGCCGGTGTCGACGAGCAGTACTTC	CASSRPLAGVDEQYF
TRBV20-1	TRBJ2-5	.	.	17	TGCAGTGCTAGAGATGGAGTGGCGGGAGTAGGACAGGAGACCCAGTACTTC	CSARDGVAGVGQETQYF
TRBV4-3	TRBJ2-7	few	.	16	TGCGCCAGCAGCCAAGATCTGGGGCGGACTCACTACGAGCAGTACTTC	CASSQDLGRTHYEQYF
TRBV28	TRBJ2-7	few	TRBD1	15	TGTGCCAGCAGTTTGCGGGACAGGTTCATGTACGAGCAGTACTTC	CASSLRDRFMYEQYF
TRBV24-1	TRBJ2-2	.	TRBD2	16	TGTGCCACCAGTCAACGACTAGCCCAGAACACCGGGGAGCGGTTTTTT	CATSQRLAQNTGERFF
TRBV12-3/TRBV12-4	TRBJ2-2	.	.	14	TGTGCCAGCAGTCTCGGCGGGCACACCGGGGAGCTGTTTTTT	CASSLGGHTGELFF
TRBV7-2	TRBJ2-5	.	TRBD1	16	TGTGCCAGCAGCCTTCTACAGGGGGCCTTGGGCTGGTCCCAGTACTTC	CASSLLQGALGWSQYF
TRBV20-1	TRBJ2-1	.	TRBD2	18	TGCAGTGCTCCCCGCTGGATGGGGGAGGGCCCCCCCACAAATGAGCAGTTCTTC	CSAPRWMGEGPPTNEQFF
TRBV7-2	TRBJ2-1	.	.	15	TGTGCCAGCAGAACAGACAGAGGGTCGGGCAATGAGCAGTTCTTC	CASRTDRGSGNEQFF
TRBV29-1	TRBJ2-7	.	TRBD2	14	TGCAGCGTCGAAATCAGGACTAGCGGTTACGAGCAGTACTTC	CSVEIRTSGYEQYF
TRBV29-1	TRBJ1-1	few	.	13	TGCAGCGTGCTAGACACCTGGGGGACTGAAGCTTTCTTT	CSVLDTWGTEAFF
TRBV12-3/TRBV12-4	TRBJ2-5	.	.	14	TGTGCCAGCAGTTTTCGGCAGCCTGAAGAGACCCAGTACTTC	CASSFRQPEETQYF
TRBV29-1	TRBJ2-3	.	TRBD1	15	TGCAGCGTTGAAGTTTCGCAGGGGGTTTCAGATACGCAGTATTTT	CSVEVSQGVSDTQYF
TRBV6-2/TRBV6-3	TRBJ2-1	.	.	14	TGTGCCAGCAGTCGTCCAGGGGTGTACAATGAGCAGTTCTTC	CASSRPGVYNEQFF
TRBV20-1	TRBJ1-2	.	.	14	TGCAGTGCTAGACCCTCTGACGGCTACTATGGCTACACCTTC	CSARPSDGYYGYTF
TRBV5-1	TRBJ1-5	.	.	16	TGCGCCGGCAGAGCAGACCCAGGACAGAGCAATCAGCCCCAGCATTTT	CAGRADPGQSNQPQHF
TRBV28	TRBJ1-5	few	TRBD1	15	TGTGCCAGCAGTTTATTATCAGGGGGCCGTTTGGCCCAGCATTTT	CASSLLSGGRLAQHF
TRBV13	TRBJ2-1	.	TRBD2	18	TGTGCCAGCAGCCTCTCTCCCCTGAGCGGGAGGGCCGGGAATGAGCAGTTCTTC	CASSLSPLSGRAGNEQFF
TRBV3-1	TRBJ2-2	.	.	16	TGTGCCAGCAGCCAAGCAGAACTGGTGAACACCGGGGAGCTGTTTTTT	CASSQAELVNTGELFF